Presented here are 26 T cell receptor beta chains from one specimen sequenced in a study of blood T cell repertoires in COVID-19. The data were produced by immunoSEQ multiplex PCR, yet TCRdb's version contains in-frame clones alone and is incomplete. Among 50,000 to 65,000 clones listed, over 65% were seen once. Sequenced material: peripheral blood. The receptors here all came from a man between 35 and 55 years old with active COVID-19.

The chain is built from TRBV28 and TRBJ1-6, with D unresolved. The V end was cut by 3 bases, the J end by 7 bases, with 13 bases between. CDR3 length equals 15 residues. Germline V lookup: CDR1 MDHEN, CDR2 SYDVKM. CDR3 residues: CASSFNEGRNSPLHF. For the CDR3, the DNA is TGTGCCAGCAGTTTTAATGAGGGTAGGAATTCACCCCTCCACTTT.

The genes are TRBV28 and TRBJ1-1; D unresolved. CDR3 size: 13 residues. The germline V gene encodes CDR1 MDHEN and CDR2 SYDVKM. Between the trimmed V and J ends, which lost 3 bases and 2 bases, there was a span of 7 bases. In nucleotides, the CDR3 is TGTGCCAGCAGTTTCCCTACCAACACTGAAGCTTTCTTT. It translates to CASSFPTNTEAFF.

The CDR3 loop reads CATSRDPPGTGYNEQFF. In DNA form, the CDR3 reads TGTGCCACCAGCAGAGATCCTCCCGGGACTGGATACAATGAGCAGTTCTTC. The V gene is TRBV15, the J gene TRBJ2-1; perhaps TRBD2 as D (6 bases). Germline lookup yields CDR1 LNHNV and CDR2 YYDKDF (reference sequence). V was clipped by 0 bases and J by 4 bases, with 16 bases between them. The CDR3 runs 17 residues.

In this sample, this clone turned up a few times. The chain has TRBV7-3 and TRBJ2-6; a weak D match, TRBD1 (5 bases). CDR1 and CDR2 from the germline V gene are SGHTA and FQGTGA. V shed 5 bases and J shed 0 bases, with 8 bases lying between them. This CDR3 spans 15 amino acids. The CDR3 DNA is TGTGCCAGCAGCAACAGGAACTCTGGGGCCAACGTCCTGACTTTC. Its translation is CASSNRNSGANVLTF.

The gene calls are TRBV5-1 and TRBJ2-5; D uncertain. Trimming stripped 4 bases from V and 5 bases from J, with 12 bases between. The CDR3 has 13 amino acids. Germline lookup yields CDR1 SGHRS and CDR2 YFSETQ. DNA of the CDR3: TGCGCCAGCAGCGTAGGAGTTCAGGAGACCCAGTACTTC. Its protein is CASSVGVQETQYF.

This chain links TRBV7-3 with TRBJ2-2; D may be TRBD2 (6 bases). V dropped 0 bases and J dropped 4 bases, with 9 bases sitting between them. CDR1 and CDR2 (germline): SGHTA, FQGTGA. The CDR3 is made up of 15 amino acids. The CDR3, as DNA: TGTGCCAGCAGCTTAACGGGAGGATCCACCGGGGAGCTGTTTTTT. Protein product: CASSLTGGSTGELFF.

A single count supports this clone. The V gene is TRBV7-9, the J gene TRBJ2-1; TRBD2 is a possible D gene (6 bases). The germline V and J ends were trimmed by 1 base and 5 bases, with 9 bases remaining between them. This CDR3 region has 14 residues. The germline CDR1 and CDR2 sequences are SEHNR and FQNEAQ (reference sequence). In DNA, the CDR3 is TGTGCCAGCAGCTTAGGGGGACTTCACAATGAGCAGTTCTTC. This codes for CASSLGGLHNEQFF.

J is TRBJ2-3 and V is TRBV3-1 (or the pseudogene TRBV3-2); maybe TRBD1 (6 bases). The germline V and J ends were trimmed by 4 bases and 0 bases, with 14 bases remaining between them. The CDR3 runs 16 residues. CDR1 and CDR2 from the germline V gene are LGHDT and YNNKEL (reference sequence). The CDR3 region has the DNA TGTGCCAGCAGCCCCTACAGGGATACTAGCACAGATACGCAGTATTTT. This sequence encodes CASSPYRDTSTDTQYF.

The chain couples TRBV12-3 or TRBV12-4 to TRBJ2-7; TRBD2 might be the D (6 bases). The V and J ends lost 3 bases and 6 bases respectively, with 9 bases between them. The CDR3 is 12 amino acids. The CDR3 DNA follows: TGTGCCAGCAGTTTTCCGGGAGTCGAGCAGTACTTC. Protein sequence: CASSFPGVEQYF.

CDR3 DNA: TGTGCCAGCAGTCCATTGACAGGGTTAAGGAATCAGCCCCAGCATTTT. Amino acid sequence: CASSPLTGLRNQPQHF. The gene calls are TRBV28 and TRBJ1-5, with 7 positions matching TRBD1. The CDR3 sequence is 16 residues long. Unmatched junction bases numbered 11, after V lost 5 bases and J lost 4 bases. Germline V lookup: CDR1 MDHEN, CDR2 SYDVKM.

The chain carries TRBV28 and TRBJ1-1, with no clear D. The length of the CDR3 is 11 residues. Trimming removed 6 bases from V and 7 bases from J, with 9 bases in between. Germline V CDR1 and CDR2: MDHEN, SYDVKM. As DNA, the CDR3 is TGTGCCAGCAGGTCTTTTCTTGAAGCTTTCTTT. Amino acid sequence: CASRSFLEAFF.

This chain uses TRBV12-3 or TRBV12-4 with TRBJ2-1; maybe TRBD2 (5 bases). CDR3 size: 11 residues. Trimming stripped 7 bases from V and 9 bases from J, with 10 bases between. CDR3 sequence: CASTLRGEQFF. In nucleotides, the CDR3 is TGTGCCAGCACCCTACGGGGTGAGCAGTTCTTC.

This chain connects TRBV14 to TRBJ1-2; no firm D call. CDR3 length equals 13 residues. The V and J ends lost 4 bases and 0 bases respectively, with 6 bases between them. Looked up from germline, CDR1 is SGHDN and CDR2 is FVKESK. In DNA, the CDR3 is TGTGCCAGCAGCCCTCAGTCTAACTATGGCTACACCTTC. The encoded protein is CASSPQSNYGYTF.

The gene calls are TRBV27 and TRBJ2-3; TRBD2 matches at 7 bases. CDR1 MNHEY and CDR2 SMNVEV come from the germline V gene (reference sequence). The CDR3 sequence is 15 residues long. With V trimmed by 5 bases and J by 4 bases, 9 bases remained unmatched. The CDR3: CASSPLPSGPDTQYF. CDR3 nucleotide sequence: TGTGCCAGCAGTCCCCTGCCTAGCGGCCCAGATACGCAGTATTTT.

The chain has TRBV5-1 and TRBJ1-1; D ambiguous. CDR1 and CDR2 (germline): SGHRS, YFSETQ. The CDR3 sequence is 15 residues long. V was shortened by 1 base and J by 1 base, with 11 bases between the two germline ends. The CDR3 DNA is TGCGCCAGCAGCTTGATGAGACCGGGGAACACTGAAGCTTTCTTT. Translating gives CASSLMRPGNTEAFF. The whole variable domain, filled in from reference TRBV5-1 and TRBJ1-1, reads KAGVTQTPRYLIKTRGQQVTLSCSPISGHRSVSWYQQTPGQGLQFLFEYFSETQRNKGNFPGRFSGRQFSNSRSEMNVSTLELGDSALYLCASSLMRPGNTEAFFGQGTRLTVV.

This clone was seen a single time. This chain connects TRBV3-1 (or the pseudogene TRBV3-2) to TRBJ1-3; D unresolved. Germline CDR1 and CDR2: LGHDT and YNNKEL (reference sequence). This CDR3 has 15 amino acids. The ends were cut back, 1 base at V and 0 bases at J, with 7 bases in the middle. CDR3 DNA sequence: TGTGCCAGCAGCCAAGCGTACAGCTCTGGAAACACCATATATTTT. Its protein is CASSQAYSSGNTIYF.

This chain links TRBV2 with TRBJ1-5; weak D call: TRBD1 (5 bases). This CDR3 is 13 amino acids long. The ends were cut back, 4 bases at V and 3 bases at J, with 7 bases in the middle. Per the germline V gene, CDR1 is SNHLY and CDR2 is FYNNEI. CDR3 nucleotide sequence: TGTGCCAGCAGTGGACAGTTCAATCAGCCCCAGCATTTT. Translated, it gives CASSGQFNQPQHF.

The chain has TRBV29-1 and TRBJ1-2; tentative D call: TRBD1 (5 bases). Trimming removed 4 bases at V and 5 bases at J, with 14 bases between. There are 13 residues in the CDR3. Looked up from germline, CDR1 is SQVTM and CDR2 is ANQGSEA. CDR3 protein: CSVGQGPEYGYTF. CDR3 DNA sequence: TGCAGCGTTGGTCAGGGTCCCGAATATGGCTACACCTTC.

The chain uses TRBV7-2 and TRBJ2-1; 7 nucleotides line up with TRBD2. Per the germline V gene, CDR1 is SGHTA and CDR2 is FQGNSA. With 5 bases clipped from V and 1 base from J, the junction kept 8 bases outside the gene matches. There are 16 residues in the CDR3. The chain's CDR3 is CASSKGGGDSYNEQFF. CDR3 bases: TGTGCCAGCAGCAAAGGTGGGGGGGATTCCTACAATGAGCAGTTCTTC.

This chain joins TRBV27 and TRBJ1-2, with 8 positions matching TRBD1. This CDR3 has 15 amino acids. In germline, CDR1 is MNHEY, CDR2 SMNVEV (reference sequence). The V segment lost 1 base and the J segment 6 bases; nucleotides outside the gene matches: 7. The CDR3 is CASSLFGTGLDGYTF. In DNA form, the CDR3 reads TGTGCCAGCAGTTTATTTGGGACAGGTCTCGATGGCTACACCTTC.

The J gene is TRBJ1-2, the V gene TRBV13; D uncertain. Germline CDR1 PRHDT, CDR2 FYEKMQ (reference sequence). This CDR3 is 12 amino acids long. V lost 0 bases and J 8 bases, leaving 7 bases between the germline ends. The CDR3 nucleotides are TGTGCCAGCAGCTTAGGAAGGAGGGGCTACACCTTC. Translating it yields CASSLGRRGYTF.

This clone has a handful of counts. The V call is TRBV6-9, the J call TRBJ1-6, with 11 bases identical to TRBD1. The CDR3 runs 14 residues. CDR1 is MNHGY, CDR2 SVAAGI, per germline. Unmatched junction bases numbered 3, after V lost 6 bases and J lost 8 bases. The chain's CDR3 is CASRGGQGDSPLHF. The CDR3 DNA is TGTGCCAGCAGGGGGGGACAGGGGGATTCACCCCTCCACTTT.

The chain couples TRBV3-1 (or the pseudogene TRBV3-2) to TRBJ2-7; 8 nucleotides line up with TRBD2. The V gene's germline CDR1 is LGHDT and CDR2 YNNKEL (reference sequence). J gave up 7 bases and V 1 base, and 9 bases lay outside the gene matches. The CDR3 is 15 amino acids. The CDR3 region has the DNA TGTGCCAGCAGCCAAGGACTAGCGACGAATTGGGAGCAGTACTTC. Translated: CASSQGLATNWEQYF.

V usage is TRBV2 and J usage is TRBJ2-2, with 10 bases fitting TRBD2. Germline values: CDR1 SNHLY, CDR2 FYNNEI. The CDR3 contains 14 residues. The ends lost 7 bases at V and 5 bases at J; junction bases unmatched: 4. CDR3 region: CASKASGSTGELFF. In DNA form, the CDR3 reads TGTGCCAGCAAGGCTAGCGGGAGTACCGGGGAGCTGTTTTTT.

This clone was detected once. The CDR3 reads CASSPIGDTGELFF. CDR3 DNA sequence: TGCGCCAGCAGCCCGATCGGGGACACCGGGGAGCTGTTTTTT. The gene calls are TRBV4-1 and TRBJ2-2; a weak D match, TRBD2 (5 bases). The CDR3 runs to 14 residues. Trimming left V 4 bases short and J 3 bases short, with 9 bases between. Germline assignment: CDR1 MGHRA and CDR2 YSYEKL.

This chain connects TRBV18 to TRBJ2-3, with 7 bases identical to TRBD2. Trimming removed 3 bases from V and 3 bases from J; junction bases left unmatched: 18. CDR1 KGHSH and CDR2 LQKENI come from the germline V gene. The CDR3 extends over 19 amino acids. For the CDR3, the DNA is TGTGCCAGCTCACCGAGGCTGGGGGGGACGTCGTCGGGAACAGATACGCAGTATTTT. It encodes CASSPRLGGTSSGTDTQYF.